Below, 14 T cell receptor beta chains from the same sample are listed, as sequenced in a study of patients and donors after allogeneic stem cell transplantation. TCRdb re-called the RT-PCR reads with MiXCR, one entry per CDR3 protein. The sample yields over 200,000 distinct CDR3 sequences, 38% seen once. The sequenced sample was blood, either unsorted or a sorted T cell fraction (not recorded which). Receptor source: a human donor who was either an allogeneic HSCT recipient or a stem cell or donor lymphocyte infusion donor (not recorded which). It is not recorded whose cells these are; they may come from a transplant donor.

The CDR3 spells CASRSGGTGELFF. The CDR3 DNA follows: TGTGCCAGCAGATCAGGGGGCACCGGGGAGCTGTTTTTT. This sequence joins TRBV6-5 and TRBJ2-2; the match to TRBD1 covers 7 bases. The CDR3 has 13 amino acids. From germline, CDR1 is MNHEY and CDR2 SVGAGI. Trimming took 6 bases from V and 4 from J; bases not matched to a gene: 2.

This clonotype was found a few times. In DNA form, the CDR3 reads TGTGCCAGCAGTCAACTAGCGGGGGCCTACAATGAGCAGTTCTTC. Translation gives CASSQLAGAYNEQFF. The chain has TRBV6-2 or TRBV6-3 and TRBJ2-1, with 11 bases identical to TRBD2. In germline, CDR1 is MNHEY, CDR2 SVGEGT. The ends lost 5 bases at V and 2 bases at J; junction bases unmatched: 2. The CDR3 length is 15 residues.

The V gene is TRBV4-3, the J gene TRBJ2-6; D call uncertain. Trimming pared 0 bases from V and 0 bases from J, leaving 6 bases between. Germline V gives CDR1 LGHNA, CDR2 YSLEER. This CDR3 has 16 residues. CDR3 amino acids: CASSQDRPSGANVLTF. Here the CDR3 DNA reads TGCGCCAGCAGCCAAGATCGGCCCTCTGGGGCCAACGTCCTGACTTTC.

This clonotype appeared a few times. The gene calls are TRBV27 and TRBJ1-1; 9 nucleotides align to TRBD1. CDR1 MNHEY and CDR2 SMNVEV come from the germline V gene (reference sequence). Trimming took 7 bases from V and 12 from J; bases not matched to a gene: 18. The CDR3 runs to 15 residues. Here the CDR3 reads CASTPRPGQGSKPFF. The DNA for the CDR3 is TGTGCCAGCACGCCAAGGCCGGGACAGGGCTCCAAACCTTTCTTT.

This clonotype occurred a few times. The chain links TRBV28 to TRBJ1-2; no clear D gene. Trimming removed 4 bases from V and 2 bases from J, with 11 bases in between. CDR3 length: 14 amino acids. Germline lookup yields CDR1 MDHEN and CDR2 SYDVKM. The CDR3 is CASSSLPTNYGYTF. CDR3 sequence (DNA): TGTGCCAGCAGTTCCCTCCCCACCAACTATGGCTACACCTTC.

The chain recombines TRBV11-1 with TRBJ2-7; TRBD2 is a possible D gene (7 bases). The CDR3 covers 16 residues. Germline CDR1 is SGHAT and CDR2 is FQDESV (reference sequence). Trimming left V 5 bases short and J 3 bases short, with 20 bases between. CDR3 bases: TGTGCCAGCAGCCCCGAAGCGCGGGGGCCACGCTACGAGCAGTACTTC. Translation: CASSPEARGPRYEQYF.

This clonotype was observed a few times. The chain carries TRBV19 and TRBJ2-7; D is uncertain. The CDR3 is 13 residues long. Trimming took off 6 bases at V and 1 base at J, with 10 bases between the two ends. The germline CDR1 and CDR2 sequences are LNHDA and SQIVND (reference sequence). The CDR3 DNA reads TGTGCCAGTAGCCCTGACACGTCCTACGAGCAGTACTTC. Its protein is CASSPDTSYEQYF.

The V call is TRBV4-1, the J call TRBJ2-4, with TRBD1 matching over 10 bases. The CDR3 is 16 amino acids. CDR1 MGHRA and CDR2 YSYEKL come from the germline V gene. After removal of 4 bases from V and 2 bases from J, the junction contained 5 bases not matched to a gene. The CDR3 sequence: CASSPGQGRPKNIQYF. CDR3 sequence (DNA): TGCGCCAGCAGCCCGGGACAGGGGCGACCCAAAAACATTCAGTACTTC.

This chain links TRBV5-1 with TRBJ2-7; 9 positions match TRBD1. Germline loops: CDR1 SGHRS, CDR2 YFSETQ. The CDR3 length is 14 residues. The ends lost 5 bases at V and 2 bases at J; junction bases unmatched: 5. This CDR3 reads CASRPGQGTYEQYF. CDR3 nucleotides: TGCGCCAGCAGACCAGGACAGGGGACCTACGAGCAGTACTTC.

This clonotype was observed a handful of times. This chain uses TRBV2 with TRBJ1-1; 7 bases line up with TRBD1. V was clipped by 3 bases and J by 0 bases; unmatched bases: 4. CDR3 length: 15 residues. Germline values: CDR1 SNHLY, CDR2 FYNNEI. DNA for the CDR3: TGTGCCAGCAGTGACAGACAGGGATTGAACACTGAAGCTTTCTTT. Amino acid sequence: CASSDRQGLNTEAFF. Drawing the rest from reference TRBV2 and TRBJ1-1, the complete variable domain is EPEVTQTPSHQVTQMGQEVILRCVPISNHLYFYWYRQILGQKVEFLVSFYNNEISEKSEIFDDQFSVERPDGSNFTLKIRSTKLEDSAMYFCASSDRQGLNTEAFFGQGTRLTVV.

The rearrangement uses TRBV5-1 and TRBJ2-7, with 9 bases identical to TRBD1. V shed 0 bases and J 4 bases; nucleotides not matched to a gene: 5. Per the germline V gene, CDR1 is SGHRS and CDR2 is YFSETQ. This CDR3 comprises 15 residues. CDR3 sequence reads: CASSLVQGARYEQYF. DNA for the CDR3: TGCGCCAGCAGCTTGGTACAGGGGGCTAGGTACGAGCAGTACTTC.

This clonotype turned up a few times. V is TRBV29-1 and J is TRBJ1-1, with a tentative D call TRBD1 (6 bases). The V end was cut by 7 bases, the J end by 3 bases, with 15 bases between. The CDR3 is made up of 13 amino acids. The germline V gene encodes CDR1 SQVTM and CDR2 ANQGSEA. The chain's CDR3 is CSADRSGDTEAFF. Written as DNA, the CDR3 is TGCAGCGCAGACAGGTCAGGGGACACTGAAGCTTTCTTT.

This clonotype has just a few counts. The chain links TRBV12-3 or TRBV12-4 to TRBJ1-1; the D gene is possibly TRBD1 (6 bases). The CDR3 has 14 amino acids. V lost 7 bases, J lost 4 bases, and 16 bases lay in between. The CDR3 sequence is CASTPRAGVTEAFF. CDR3 DNA: TGTGCCAGCACTCCTCGCGCAGGGGTCACTGAAGCTTTCTTT.

This clonotype was observed a handful of times. The V call is TRBV3-1, the J call TRBJ1-2; D uncertain. CDR1 LGHDT and CDR2 YNNKEL come from the germline V gene (reference sequence). The CDR3 runs to 13 residues. V lost 1 base to trimming and J lost 8 bases, with 11 bases between them. DNA for the CDR3: TGTGCCAGCAGCCAAGGGACCGCTGGGGGCTACACCTTC. As protein: CASSQGTAGGYTF.